This paragraph reports one T cell receptor beta chain. This CDR3 spans 16 amino acids. Germline V gene data show CDR1 as SGDLS and CDR2 as YYNGEE. V lost 0 bases to trimming and J lost 3 bases, with 12 bases between them. One entry per CDR3 protein results from TCRdb running MiXCR on the RT-PCR reads. The table records about 680,000 distinct CDR3 sequences, 13% to 15% of them present only once. This clonotype was obtained from a female donor in good health, serving as a healthy control. The sequencing input was memory CD4+ T cells from blood. The V and J genes are TRBV9 and TRBJ2-2; TRBD1 might be the D (5 bases). This CDR3 is CASSVGLARDTGELFF. CDR3 sequence (DNA): TGTGCCAGCAGCGTAGGACTCGCCAGGGACACCGGGGAGCTGTTTTTT.